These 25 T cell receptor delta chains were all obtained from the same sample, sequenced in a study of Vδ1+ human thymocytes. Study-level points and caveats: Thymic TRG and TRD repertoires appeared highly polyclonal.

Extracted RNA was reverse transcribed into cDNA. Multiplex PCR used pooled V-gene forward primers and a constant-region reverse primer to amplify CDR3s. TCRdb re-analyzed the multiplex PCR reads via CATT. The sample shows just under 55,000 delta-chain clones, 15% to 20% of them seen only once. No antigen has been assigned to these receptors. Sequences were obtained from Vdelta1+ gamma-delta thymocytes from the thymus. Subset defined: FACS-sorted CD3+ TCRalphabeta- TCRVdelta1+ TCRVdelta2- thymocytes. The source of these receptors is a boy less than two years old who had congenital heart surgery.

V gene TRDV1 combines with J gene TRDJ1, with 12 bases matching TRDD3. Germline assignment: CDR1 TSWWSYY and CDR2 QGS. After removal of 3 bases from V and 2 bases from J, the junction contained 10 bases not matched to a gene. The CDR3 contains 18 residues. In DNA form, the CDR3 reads TGTGCTCTTGGGGACCTCCCCTGGGGGATACGGGGGACCGATAAACTCATCTTT. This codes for CALGDLPWGIRGTDKLIF.

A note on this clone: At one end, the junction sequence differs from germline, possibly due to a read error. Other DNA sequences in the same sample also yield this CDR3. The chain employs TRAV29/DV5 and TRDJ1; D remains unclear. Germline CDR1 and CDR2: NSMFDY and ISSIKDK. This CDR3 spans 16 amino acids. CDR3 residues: CAARRSSPESTDKLIF. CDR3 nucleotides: TGTGCCGCAAGGAGGTCCTCCCCTGAAAGCACCGATAAACTCATCTTT.

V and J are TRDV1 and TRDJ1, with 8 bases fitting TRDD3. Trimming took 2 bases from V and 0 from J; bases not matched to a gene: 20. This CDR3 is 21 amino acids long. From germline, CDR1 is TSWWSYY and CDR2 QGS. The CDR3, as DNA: TGTGCTCTTGGGGAATTGCTACGAGCCCGTGTACTGGGGGTTGACACCGATAAACTCATCTTT. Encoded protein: CALGELLRARVLGVDTDKLIF.

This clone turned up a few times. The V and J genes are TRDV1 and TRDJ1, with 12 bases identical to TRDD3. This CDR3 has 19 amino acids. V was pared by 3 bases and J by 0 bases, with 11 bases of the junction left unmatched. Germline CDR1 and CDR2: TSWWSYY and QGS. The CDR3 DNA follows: TGTGCTCTTGGGGAGATCCCTTTACTGGGGGATACATACACCGATAAACTCATCTTT. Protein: CALGEIPLLGDTYTDKLIF.

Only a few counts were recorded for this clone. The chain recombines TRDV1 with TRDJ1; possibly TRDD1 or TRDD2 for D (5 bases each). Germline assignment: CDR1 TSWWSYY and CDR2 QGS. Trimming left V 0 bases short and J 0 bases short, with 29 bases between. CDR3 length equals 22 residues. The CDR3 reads CALGELASRNCSGFRYTDKLIF. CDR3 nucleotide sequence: TGTGCTCTTGGGGAACTCGCTTCCCGAAATTGCTCGGGGTTCCGGTACACCGATAAACTCATCTTT.

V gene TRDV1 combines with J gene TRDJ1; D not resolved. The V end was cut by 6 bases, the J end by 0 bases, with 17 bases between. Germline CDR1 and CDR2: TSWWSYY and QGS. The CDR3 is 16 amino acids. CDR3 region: CALGSFRGPYTDKLIF. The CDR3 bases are TGTGCTCTTGGCAGCTTCAGAGGGCCGTACACCGATAAACTCATCTTT.

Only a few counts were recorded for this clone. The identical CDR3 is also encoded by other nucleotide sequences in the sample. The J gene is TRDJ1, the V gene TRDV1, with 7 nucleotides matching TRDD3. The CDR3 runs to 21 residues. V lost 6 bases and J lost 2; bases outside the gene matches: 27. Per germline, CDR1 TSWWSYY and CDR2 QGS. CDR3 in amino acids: CALGNWVPPGPGLGTTDKLIF. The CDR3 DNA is TGTGCTCTTGGTAACTGGGTTCCCCCCGGTCCTGGACTGGGGACAACCGATAAACTCATCTTT.

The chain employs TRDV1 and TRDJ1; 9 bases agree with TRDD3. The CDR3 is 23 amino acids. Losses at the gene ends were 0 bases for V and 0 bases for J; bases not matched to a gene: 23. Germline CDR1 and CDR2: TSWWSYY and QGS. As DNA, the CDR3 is TGTGCTCTTGGGGAACTAAGAATGGCCTTCCCCCGTTACTGGGGGACCTACACCGATAAACTCATCTTT. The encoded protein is CALGELRMAFPRYWGTYTDKLIF.

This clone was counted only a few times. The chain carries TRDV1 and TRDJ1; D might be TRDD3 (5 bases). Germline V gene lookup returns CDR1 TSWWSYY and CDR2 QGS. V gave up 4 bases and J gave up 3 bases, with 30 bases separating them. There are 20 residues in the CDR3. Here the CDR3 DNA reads TGTGCTCTTGGGGGACTCTCCCAACCCCTGGGACTCTCGACCCCCGATAAACTCATCTTT. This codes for CALGGLSQPLGLSTPDKLIF.

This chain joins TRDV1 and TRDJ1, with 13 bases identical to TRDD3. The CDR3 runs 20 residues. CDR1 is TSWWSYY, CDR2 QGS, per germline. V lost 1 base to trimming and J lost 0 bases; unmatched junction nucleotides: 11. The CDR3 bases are TGTGCTCTTGGGGAACGTCCACAAGTACTGGGGGATACGGACACCGATAAACTCATCTTT. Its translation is CALGERPQVLGDTDTDKLIF.

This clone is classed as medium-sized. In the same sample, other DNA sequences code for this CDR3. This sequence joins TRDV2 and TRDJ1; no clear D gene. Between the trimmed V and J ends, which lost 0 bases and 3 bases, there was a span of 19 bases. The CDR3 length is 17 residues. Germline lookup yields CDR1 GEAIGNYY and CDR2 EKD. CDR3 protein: CACDTVIEATYADKLIF. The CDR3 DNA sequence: TGTGCCTGTGACACCGTGATTGAAGCCACCTATGCCGATAAACTCATCTTT.

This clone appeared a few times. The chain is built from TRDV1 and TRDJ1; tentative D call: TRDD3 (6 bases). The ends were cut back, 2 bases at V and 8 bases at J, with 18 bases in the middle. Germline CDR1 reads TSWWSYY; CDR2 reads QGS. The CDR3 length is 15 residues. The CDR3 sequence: CALGECGVDWEKLIF. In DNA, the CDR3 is TGTGCTCTTGGGGAATGTGGCGTTGACTGGGAAAAACTCATCTTT.

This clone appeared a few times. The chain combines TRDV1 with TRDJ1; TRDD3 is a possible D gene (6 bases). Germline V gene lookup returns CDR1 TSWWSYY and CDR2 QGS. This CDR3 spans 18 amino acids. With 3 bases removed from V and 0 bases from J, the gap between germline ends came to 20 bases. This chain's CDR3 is CALGDPTPGEFYTDKLIF. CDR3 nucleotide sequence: TGTGCTCTTGGGGACCCTACGCCTGGGGAGTTCTACACCGATAAACTCATCTTT.

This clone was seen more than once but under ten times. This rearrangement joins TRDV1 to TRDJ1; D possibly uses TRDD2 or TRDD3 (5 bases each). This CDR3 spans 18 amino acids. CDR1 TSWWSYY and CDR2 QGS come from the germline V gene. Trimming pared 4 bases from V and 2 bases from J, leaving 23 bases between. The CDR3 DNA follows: TGTGCTCTTGGGGCCCTACTTCACCTGGGATGGTTTACCGATAAACTCATCTTT. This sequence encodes CALGALLHLGWFTDKLIF.

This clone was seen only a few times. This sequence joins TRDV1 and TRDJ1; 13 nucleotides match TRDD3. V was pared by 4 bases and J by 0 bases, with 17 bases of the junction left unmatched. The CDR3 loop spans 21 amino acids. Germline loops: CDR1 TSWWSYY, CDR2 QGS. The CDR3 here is CALGVAFYTGGYAGYTDKLIF. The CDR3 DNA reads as TGTGCTCTTGGGGTAGCCTTCTACACTGGGGGATACGCGGGTTACACCGATAAACTCATCTTT.

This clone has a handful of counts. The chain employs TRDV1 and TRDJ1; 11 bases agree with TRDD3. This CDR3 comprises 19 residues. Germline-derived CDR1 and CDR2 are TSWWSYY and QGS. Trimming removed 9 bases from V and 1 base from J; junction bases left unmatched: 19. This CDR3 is CALLSRGGYAGGLTDKLIF. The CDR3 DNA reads TGTGCTCTCCTGTCCCGTGGGGGATACGCGGGGGGGCTCACCGATAAACTCATCTTT.

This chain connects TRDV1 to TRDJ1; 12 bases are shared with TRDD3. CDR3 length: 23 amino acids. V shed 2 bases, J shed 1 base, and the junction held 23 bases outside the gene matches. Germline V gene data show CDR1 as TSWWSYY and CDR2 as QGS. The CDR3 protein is CALGEIGLLTVLGDTRSTDKLIF. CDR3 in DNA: TGTGCTCTTGGGGAAATCGGCCTTCTTACTGTACTGGGGGATACAAGGAGCACCGATAAACTCATCTTT.

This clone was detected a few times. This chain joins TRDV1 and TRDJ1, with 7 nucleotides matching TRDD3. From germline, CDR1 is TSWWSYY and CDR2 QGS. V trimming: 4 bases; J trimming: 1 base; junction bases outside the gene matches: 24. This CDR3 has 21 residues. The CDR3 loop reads CALGVPTSRSLLGPSTDKLIF. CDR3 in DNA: TGTGCTCTTGGGGTCCCTACTTCCCGTTCTCTACTGGGGCCCTCCACCGATAAACTCATCTTT.

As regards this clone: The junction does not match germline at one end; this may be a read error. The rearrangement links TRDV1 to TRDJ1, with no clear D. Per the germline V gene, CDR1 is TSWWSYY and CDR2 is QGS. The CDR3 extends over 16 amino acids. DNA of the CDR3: TGTGCTCTTGGGGAGGTGGTCGAGGGCTTTACCGAAAAACTCATCTTT. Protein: CALGEVVEGFTEKLIF.

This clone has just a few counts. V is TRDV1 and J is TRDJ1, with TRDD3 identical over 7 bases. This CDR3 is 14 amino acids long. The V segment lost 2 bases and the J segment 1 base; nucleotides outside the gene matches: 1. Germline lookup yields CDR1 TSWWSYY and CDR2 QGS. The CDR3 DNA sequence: TGTGCTCTTGGGGAAAACTGGGGCACCGATAAACTCATCTTT. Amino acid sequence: CALGENWGTDKLIF.

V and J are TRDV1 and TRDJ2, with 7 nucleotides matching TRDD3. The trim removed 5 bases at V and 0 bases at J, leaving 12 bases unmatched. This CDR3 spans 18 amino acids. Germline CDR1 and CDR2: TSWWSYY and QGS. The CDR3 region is CALGTLPWGVTLTAQLFF. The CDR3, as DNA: TGTGCTCTTGGGACCCTCCCCTGGGGGGTGACTTTGACAGCACAACTCTTCTTT.

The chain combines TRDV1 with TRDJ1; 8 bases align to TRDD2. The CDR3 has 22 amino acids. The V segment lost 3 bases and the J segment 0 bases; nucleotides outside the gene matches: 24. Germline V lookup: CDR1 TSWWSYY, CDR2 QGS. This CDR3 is CALGDFTLPTMPGDRHTDKLIF. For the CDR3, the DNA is TGTGCTCTTGGGGACTTTACGCTTCCTACGATGCCGGGGGACCGTCACACCGATAAACTCATCTTT.

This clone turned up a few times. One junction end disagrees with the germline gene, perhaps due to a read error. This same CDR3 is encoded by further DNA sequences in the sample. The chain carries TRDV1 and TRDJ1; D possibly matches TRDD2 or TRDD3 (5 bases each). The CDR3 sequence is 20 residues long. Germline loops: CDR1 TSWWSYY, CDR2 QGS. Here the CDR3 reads CALGPILLVGLAPYTDKLIF. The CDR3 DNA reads TGTGCCCTTGGGCCGATACTCCTAGTCGGGCTGGCGCCTTACACCGATAAACTCATCTTT.

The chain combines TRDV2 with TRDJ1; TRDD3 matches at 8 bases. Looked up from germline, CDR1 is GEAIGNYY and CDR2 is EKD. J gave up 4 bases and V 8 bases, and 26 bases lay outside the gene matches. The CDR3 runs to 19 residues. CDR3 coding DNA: TGTGCCTCCTACTTGGGGATACCCACTGTACACCGAAACCTCGATAAACTCATCTTT. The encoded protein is CASYLGIPTVHRNLDKLIF.

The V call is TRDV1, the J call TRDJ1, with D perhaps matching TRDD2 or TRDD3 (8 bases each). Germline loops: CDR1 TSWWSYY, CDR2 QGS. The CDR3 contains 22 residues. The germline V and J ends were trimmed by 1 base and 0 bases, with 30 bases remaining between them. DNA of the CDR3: TGTGCTCTTGGGGAACCGACCCTCGACTTCCTACTGGGGGCCAGGTACACCGATAAACTCATCTTT. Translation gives CALGEPTLDFLLGARYTDKLIF.